One and the same sample provided the 18 T cell receptor beta chains below, sequenced in a study of T-cell reconstitution after alpha-beta-depleted transplantation in children. It was with unique molecular identifiers that the TCRbeta library was prepared. TCRdb re-derived calls from the PCR reads in MiXCR, one entry per CDR3 protein. Here the sample spans roughly 500,000 distinct CDR3 sequences, about 30% being singletons. This material consisted of PBMCs from the stem cell graft donor, taken from the stem cell graft. Receptors originate from a human donor who donated a stem cell graft to a child with aplastic anemia.

A few counts support this clonotype. The genes are TRBV30 and TRBJ2-7; the D gene could be TRBD1 or TRBD2 (5 bases each). Germline V CDR1 and CDR2: GTSNPN, SVGIG (reference sequence). The V end was cut by 1 base, the J end by 2 bases, with 9 bases between. The CDR3 extends over 13 amino acids. The CDR3: CAWSGLGAYEQYV. The CDR3 DNA sequence: TGTGCCTGGAGTGGGCTGGGGGCCTACGAGCAGTACGTC.

The chain couples TRBV5-1 to TRBJ2-7; unclear D gene. The CDR3 length is 14 residues. Deletions cut 2 bases from V and 0 bases from J, with 9 bases between. CDR1 is SGHRS and CDR2 is YFSETQ in the germline V gene. CDR3 sequence reads: CASSFGPSSYEQYV. The DNA of the CDR3 is TGCGCCAGCAGCTTCGGCCCCAGCTCCTACGAGCAGTACGTC.

This clonotype was observed a single time. In DNA form, the CDR3 reads TGTGCCAGCAGCCAATCGGAACAACCAAAAGCTTTCTTT. It yields the protein CASSQSEQPKAFF. The V call is TRBV3-1, the J call TRBJ1-1; D remains unclear. Trimming removed 2 bases from V and 9 bases from J, with 13 bases in between. The germline CDR1 and CDR2 sequences are LGHDT and YNNKEL (reference sequence). The CDR3 length is 13 residues.

A few counts support this clonotype. This chain uses TRBV7-9 with TRBJ1-2; D unclear. Looked up from germline, CDR1 is SEHNR and CDR2 is FQNEAQ (reference sequence). This CDR3 comprises 14 residues. The V gene lost 1 base and the J gene lost 4 bases, with 10 bases spanning the gap. Written as DNA, the CDR3 is TGTGCCAGCAGCTTAGGAGAAGGAGCCTATGGCTACACCTTC. Its translation: CASSLGEGAYGYTF.

The chain couples TRBV6-1 to TRBJ2-3; 8 bases are shared with TRBD2. The germline V gene has CDR1 MNHNS and CDR2 SASEGT. The CDR3 contains 14 residues. Losses at the gene ends were 7 bases for V and 2 bases for J; bases not matched to a gene: 5. The CDR3 DNA is TGTGCCAGCAATAGCGGGGTCCTCACAGATACGCAGTATTTT. Protein product: CASNSGVLTDTQYF.

This chain joins TRBV7-8 and TRBJ2-6, with TRBD1 matching 8 bases. Germline V lookup: CDR1 SGHVS, CDR2 FQNEAQ. With V trimmed by 5 bases and J by 2 bases, 2 bases remained unmatched. The CDR3 contains 15 residues. The CDR3 region has the DNA TGTGCCAGCAGCCCACAGGGGGCTGGGGCCAACGTCCTGACTTTC. Translating it yields CASSPQGAGANVLTF.

This clonotype appeared a few times. V is TRBV29-1 and J is TRBJ2-7; D is uncertain. From germline, CDR1 is SQVTM and CDR2 ANQGSEA. Trimming took off 1 base at V and 0 bases at J, with 4 bases between the two ends. This CDR3 spans 12 amino acids. The CDR3 reads CSVEGDSYEQYF. The CDR3 coding sequence is TGCAGCGTTGAAGGTGACTCCTACGAGCAGTACTTC.

The rearrangement links TRBV4-3 to TRBJ1-6; D is undetermined. The V gene's germline CDR1 is LGHNA and CDR2 YSLEER. There are 15 residues in the CDR3. The V and J ends lost 0 bases and 9 bases respectively, with 12 bases between them. CDR3 protein: CASSQDRREISPLHF. DNA of the CDR3: TGCGCCAGCAGCCAAGATCGGCGGGAGATTTCACCCCTCCACTTT.

This clonotype has a handful of counts. This chain links TRBV12-3 or TRBV12-4 with TRBJ1-1, with D possibly matching TRBD1 (6 bases). The V gene lost 5 bases and the J gene lost 0 bases, with 13 bases spanning the gap. CDR3 size: 15 residues. The CDR3 nucleotides read TGTGCCAGCAGTCCGCGGGGGGCCATGAACACTGAAGCTTTCTTT. Its protein product is CASSPRGAMNTEAFF.

The J gene is TRBJ2-3, the V gene TRBV6-5; unclear D gene. The CDR3 is 11 residues long. CDR1 MNHEY and CDR2 SVGAGI come from the germline V gene. Trimming removed 6 bases at V and 4 bases at J, with 5 bases between. CDR3 bases: TGTGCCAGCAGGCTAGCAGATACGCAGTATTTT. Translating gives CASRLADTQYF.

The V call is TRBV21-1, the J call TRBJ2-1. TRBV21-1 constitutes a pseudogene. The CDR3 spans 19 residues. CDR3 in amino acids: CASSKYVGWGLVSYNEQFF. CDR3 coding DNA: TGTGCCAGCAGCAAATATGTCGGTTGGGGTTTGGTCTCCTACAATGAGCAGTTCTTC.

This clonotype was detected a few times. The chain joins TRBV4-3 to TRBJ1-2, with TRBD1 matching over 11 bases. Germline values: CDR1 LGHNA, CDR2 YSLEER. The CDR3 has 17 residues. V shed 1 base, J shed 2 bases, and the junction held 6 bases outside the gene matches. The CDR3 DNA is TGCGCCAGCAGCCAAGGGACAGGGGGCAGTATAAACTATGGCTACACCTTC. Its protein is CASSQGTGGSINYGYTF.

V gene TRBV7-2 combines with J gene TRBJ2-7; D perhaps matches TRBD2 (5 bases). Germline lookup yields CDR1 SGHTA and CDR2 FQGNSA. The CDR3 loop spans 16 amino acids. Trimming removed 5 bases from V and 3 bases from J, with 20 bases in between. CDR3 loop: CASSPHGSGLNYEQYF. CDR3 DNA sequence: TGTGCCAGCAGCCCCCATGGCAGCGGCCTGAACTACGAGCAGTACTTC.

The chain couples TRBV20-1 to TRBJ2-1; 10 positions match TRBD2. Germline V CDR1 and CDR2: DFQATT, SNEGSKA (reference sequence). The ends lost 3 bases at V and 9 bases at J; junction bases unmatched: 11. This CDR3 has 15 residues. This CDR3 reads CSARRGLAGVIEQFF. Here the CDR3 DNA reads TGCAGTGCTAGGCGGGGCCTAGCGGGAGTCATTGAGCAGTTCTTC.

The rearrangement uses TRBV18 and TRBJ1-1, with a possible D match to TRBD1 (5 bases). The CDR3 has 16 amino acids. Between the trimmed V and J ends, which lost 6 bases and 4 bases, there was a span of 21 bases. From germline, CDR1 is KGHSH and CDR2 LQKENI. Here the CDR3 reads CASSREIGSQGTEAFF. CDR3 in DNA: TGTGCCAGCTCGCGAGAGATTGGGAGCCAGGGCACTGAAGCTTTCTTT.

The chain uses TRBV12-3 or TRBV12-4 and TRBJ1-1; 8 bases map to TRBD1. The CDR3 spans 17 residues. With 1 base clipped from V and 1 base from J, the junction kept 8 bases outside the gene matches. CDR3 coding DNA: TGTGCCAGCAGTTTAGGGCAGGGGGCGCGGGGGAACACTGAAGCTTTCTTT. Protein product: CASSLGQGARGNTEAFF.

In this sample, this clonotype turned up a few times. J is TRBJ2-5 and V is TRBV7-9, with TRBD1 identical over 9 bases. Looked up from germline, CDR1 is SEHNR and CDR2 is FQNEAQ (reference sequence). V lost 4 bases to trimming and J lost 2 bases; unmatched junction nucleotides: 5. The CDR3 contains 15 residues. The CDR3 DNA reads TGTGCCAGCAGCTCGCGACAGGGGGTTCAAGAGACCCAGTACTTC. Encoded protein: CASSSRQGVQETQYF. The entire variable domain, with the rest obtained from reference TRBV7-9 and TRBJ2-5, is as follows: DTGVSQNPRHKITKRGQNVTFRCDPISEHNRLYWYRQTLGQGPEFLTYFQNEAQLEKSRLLSDRFSAERPKGSFSTLEIQRTEQGDSAMYLCASSSRQGVQETQYFGPGTRLLVL.

This clonotype has a handful of counts. The chain carries TRBV7-9 and TRBJ2-3, with D possibly matching TRBD2 (6 bases). The germline V gene has CDR1 SEHNR and CDR2 FQNEAQ (reference sequence). Trimming removed 4 bases from V and 0 bases from J, with 11 bases in between. This CDR3 is 15 amino acids long. The CDR3 bases are TGTGCCAGCAGCTCTAGCGTGGATAGCACAGATACGCAGTATTTT. Translated: CASSSSVDSTDTQYF.